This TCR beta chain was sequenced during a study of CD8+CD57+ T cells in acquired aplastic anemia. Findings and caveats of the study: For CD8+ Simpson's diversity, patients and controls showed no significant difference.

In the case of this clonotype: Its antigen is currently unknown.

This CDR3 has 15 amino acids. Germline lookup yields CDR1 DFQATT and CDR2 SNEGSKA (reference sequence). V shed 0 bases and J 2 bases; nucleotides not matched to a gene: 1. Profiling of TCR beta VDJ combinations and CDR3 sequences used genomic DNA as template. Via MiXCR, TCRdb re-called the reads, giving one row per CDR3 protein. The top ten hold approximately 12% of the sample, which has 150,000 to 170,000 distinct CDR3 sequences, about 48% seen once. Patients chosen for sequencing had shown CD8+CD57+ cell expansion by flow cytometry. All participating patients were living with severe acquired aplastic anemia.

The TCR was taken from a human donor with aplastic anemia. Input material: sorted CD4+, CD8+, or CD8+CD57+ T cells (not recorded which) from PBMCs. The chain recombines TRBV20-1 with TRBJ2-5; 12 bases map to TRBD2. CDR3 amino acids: CSARELAGGQETQYF. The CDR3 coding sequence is TGCAGTGCTAGAGAGCTAGCGGGGGGGCAAGAGACCCAGTACTTC.